One and the same sample provided the 20 T cell receptor beta chains below, sequenced in a study of T cell repertoires in cytomegalovirus infection. TCRdb fed the reads into MiXCR, producing one record per CDR3 protein. This sample carries about 300,000 distinct CDR3 sequences, roughly a tenth of them seen once, and the ten largest clones take approximately 2.3%. The material sequenced was PBMCs. These receptor sequences come from a human donor in good health (CMV status not recorded). Some clones in this sample may be carry-over from other donors' samples.

This clonotype came up many times. The chain employs TRBV19 and TRBJ2-1; 10 positions match TRBD2. CDR1 is LNHDA and CDR2 is SQIVND in the germline V gene (reference sequence). Trimming at V came to 9 bases and at J to 2 bases, leaving 25 bases not matched to a gene. The CDR3 loop spans 21 amino acids. The CDR3 loop reads CASKGEGGILAGATPYNEQFF. CDR3 in DNA: TGTGCCAGCAAAGGGGAGGGAGGGATCCTAGCGGGGGCTACTCCCTACAATGAGCAGTTCTTC.

This clonotype appeared a few times. The chain joins TRBV20-1 to TRBJ2-5; TRBD1 or TRBD2 may be the D gene (5 bases each). Per the germline V gene, CDR1 is DFQATT and CDR2 is SNEGSKA (reference sequence). Trimming shortened V by 1 base and J by 3 bases, and 15 bases separated the two germline ends. The CDR3 totals 15 residues. The CDR3 is CSARVSGMGEETQYF. The CDR3 nucleotides are TGCAGTGCTAGAGTTTCAGGGATGGGGGAAGAGACCCAGTACTTC.

This clonotype showed up many times. For the CDR3, the DNA is TGTGCCAGCGGAGAAGCAGGGGCCAACGTCCTGACTTTC. It specifies CASGEAGANVLTF. The chain joins TRBV7-2 to TRBJ2-6; D unresolved. The CDR3 contains 13 residues. Germline CDR1 and CDR2: SGHTA and FQGNSA. V was cut by 8 bases and J by 4 bases, with 9 bases left in between. Full variable domain (missing parts from reference TRBV7-2 and TRBJ2-6): GAGVSQSPSNKVTEKGKDVELRCDPISGHTALYWYRQSLGQGLEFLIYFQGNSAPDKSGLPSDRFSAERTGGSVSTLTIQRTQQEDSAVYLCASGEAGANVLTFGAGSRLTVL.

The chain couples TRBV6-2 or TRBV6-3 to TRBJ2-3; the D is unclear. Germline-derived CDR1 and CDR2 are MNHEY and SVGEGT. The germline V and J ends were trimmed by 2 bases and 1 base, with 10 bases remaining between them. This CDR3 contains 15 residues. CDR3 sequence reads: CASSYAASGTDTQYF. CDR3 in DNA: TGTGCCAGCAGTTACGCGGCGTCTGGCACAGATACGCAGTATTTT.

The chain combines TRBV20-1 with TRBJ2-2; 11 bases are shared with TRBD2. Trimming took 6 bases from V and 4 from J; bases not matched to a gene: 7. The CDR3 totals 15 residues. Germline values: CDR1 DFQATT, CDR2 SNEGSKA (reference sequence). The CDR3 DNA follows: TGCAGTGCCCTGTCTAGCGGGGGGTTCACCGGGGAGCTGTTTTTT. Its translation is CSALSSGGFTGELFF.

This clonotype occurred many times. V is TRBV13 and J is TRBJ2-3; 8 bases map to TRBD2. The CDR3 length is 16 residues. Unmatched junction bases numbered 12, after V lost 5 bases and J lost 5 bases. CDR1 is PRHDT, CDR2 FYEKMQ, per germline (reference sequence). The CDR3 spells CASSPRAGVSIDTQYF. In nucleotides, the CDR3 is TGTGCCAGCAGCCCCCGAGCGGGGGTTTCAATAGATACGCAGTATTTT.

This clonotype has just a few counts. The chain has TRBV7-9 and TRBJ1-4, with D uncertain. The V end lost 5 bases, the J end lost 8 bases, and 12 bases lay between the germline ends. The CDR3 covers 13 residues. CDR1 and CDR2 (germline): SEHNR, FQNEAQ (reference sequence). CDR3 amino acids: CASSRGQSEKLFF. CDR3 in DNA: TGTGCCAGCAGCCGCGGGCAGAGCGAAAAACTGTTTTTT.

The table lists this clonotype with many counts. The chain links TRBV28 to TRBJ2-1; TRBD2 aligns across 7 bases. CDR1 MDHEN and CDR2 SYDVKM come from the germline V gene. CDR3 size: 15 residues. The ends lost 10 bases at V and 7 bases at J; junction bases unmatched: 16. CDR3 residues: CATSSSGAGGNEQFF. The DNA of the CDR3 is TGTGCCACCTCGTCAAGCGGGGCCGGCGGGAATGAGCAGTTCTTC.

The CDR3 sequence is CASSYRGKSDNEQFF. The CDR3 DNA reads as TGTGCCAGCAGTTACAGGGGGAAGAGTGACAATGAGCAGTTCTTC. The chain couples TRBV6-8 to TRBJ2-1; possibly TRBD1 for D (6 bases). The germline V gene has CDR1 MNHGY and CDR2 SAAAGT. Trimming cost V 2 bases and J 5 bases, with 13 bases left between them. The CDR3 has 15 amino acids.

This clonotype was found many times. The V gene is TRBV28, the J gene TRBJ2-3, with a tentative D call TRBD1 (5 bases). CDR1 is MDHEN and CDR2 is SYDVKM in the germline V gene. Trimming stripped 3 bases from V and 10 bases from J, with 20 bases between. The CDR3 extends over 15 amino acids. The CDR3 DNA reads TGTGCCAGCAGTTTCCCAGGGTCTTTTCCCCCTCCGCAGTATTTT. Its protein product is CASSFPGSFPPPQYF.

This clonotype has ten or more counts. J is TRBJ2-3 and V is TRBV27, with D maybe TRBD1 (5 bases). CDR3 length: 13 residues. V lost 9 bases to trimming and J lost 6 bases, with 16 bases between them. CDR1 and CDR2 from the germline V gene are MNHEY and SMNVEV (reference sequence). The DNA for the CDR3 is TGTGCCAGTATAGGGGATCTCGGGGATACGCAGTATTTT. It specifies CASIGDLGDTQYF.

This clonotype was observed many times. V gene TRBV28 combines with J gene TRBJ1-5; D call uncertain. The CDR3 consists of 12 residues. The germline V gene encodes CDR1 MDHEN and CDR2 SYDVKM. Trimming pared 8 bases from V and 7 bases from J, leaving 12 bases between. The CDR3 here is CASASIRQPQHF. The CDR3 DNA reads TGTGCCAGCGCGAGTATCCGCCAGCCCCAGCATTTT.

This clonotype was recorded at least ten times. The rearrangement links TRBV28 to TRBJ2-3; TRBD2 matches at 8 bases. The trim removed 10 bases at V and 5 bases at J, leaving 14 bases unmatched. CDR1 and CDR2 (germline): MDHEN, SYDVKM. The CDR3 loop spans 15 amino acids. DNA of the CDR3: TGTGCCACCCGGGAGGCGGGGGGACTCATAGATACGCAGTATTTT. Encoded protein: CATREAGGLIDTQYF. Together with reference TRBV28 and TRBJ2-3, the CDR3 gives the full variable domain: DVKVTQSSRYLVKRTGEKVFLECVQDMDHENMFWYRQDPGLGLRLIYFSYDVKMKEKGDIPEGYSVSREKKERFSLILESASTNQTSMYLCATREAGGLIDTQYFGPGTRLTVL.

This clonotype was seen at least ten times. The genes are TRBV6-5 and TRBJ1-5, with D unresolved. Germline values: CDR1 MNHEY, CDR2 SVGAGI. The CDR3 has 13 residues. Trimming cost V 6 bases and J 4 bases, with 10 bases left between them. The CDR3 DNA reads as TGTGCCAGCAGAGGTTACAATAATCAGCCCCAGCATTTT. Protein: CASRGYNNQPQHF.

The CDR3 region is CSVEGTSSSYNEQFF. In DNA, the CDR3 is TGCAGCGTTGAGGGGACGTCTAGCTCCTACAATGAGCAGTTCTTC. This chain links TRBV29-1 with TRBJ2-1; D may match TRBD1 or TRBD2 (5 bases each). CDR3 length equals 15 residues. V lost 3 bases and J 0 bases, leaving 12 bases between the germline ends. The V gene's germline CDR1 is SQVTM and CDR2 ANQGSEA.

This clonotype was recorded at least ten times. The chain couples TRBV7-9 to TRBJ1-5; D is uncertain. The CDR3 is made up of 14 amino acids. V was shortened by 6 bases and J by 0 bases, with 9 bases between the two germline ends. CDR1 is SEHNR, CDR2 FQNEAQ, per germline (reference sequence). DNA of the CDR3: TGTGCCAGCAGGGAGGAGTATAGCAATCAGCCCCAGCATTTT. Encoded protein: CASREEYSNQPQHF.

In its sample, this clonotype was seen a few times. The chain links TRBV6-2 or TRBV6-3 to TRBJ2-6; 7 bases map to TRBD2. V was pared by 0 bases and J by 2 bases, with 10 bases of the junction left unmatched. CDR1 is MNHEY, CDR2 SVGEGT, per germline. The CDR3 covers 19 residues. The CDR3 here is CASSYSAGRANPGANVLTF. CDR3 sequence (DNA): TGTGCCAGCAGTTACTCAGCGGGGCGCGCCAACCCTGGGGCCAACGTCCTGACTTTC.

This clonotype was picked up a small number of times. The chain has TRBV20-1 and TRBJ2-3; 7 nucleotides agree with TRBD1. After removal of 6 bases from V and 3 bases from J, the junction contained 9 bases not matched to a gene. In germline, CDR1 is DFQATT, CDR2 SNEGSKA (reference sequence). This CDR3 region has 14 residues. This CDR3 is CSAKDRARTDTQYF. As DNA, the CDR3 is TGCAGTGCCAAAGACAGGGCGAGGACAGATACGCAGTATTTT.

This chain uses TRBV20-1 with TRBJ2-1; possible D gene TRBD1, 5 bases. This CDR3 has 12 residues. CDR1 and CDR2 (germline): DFQATT, SNEGSKA (reference sequence). V dropped 1 base and J dropped 10 bases, with 11 bases sitting between them. The CDR3 DNA reads as TGCAGTGCTAGAGGCGACAGTTGGGAGCAGTTCTTC. The encoded protein is CSARGDSWEQFF.

This clonotype showed up many times. The rearrangement uses TRBV20-1 and TRBJ2-3; 7 positions match TRBD2. Losses at the gene ends were 5 bases for V and 0 bases for J; bases not matched to a gene: 14. Germline-derived CDR1 and CDR2 are DFQATT and SNEGSKA (reference sequence). The CDR3 is 17 amino acids. CDR3 in amino acids: CSASSGLGAGSTDTQYF. In DNA, the CDR3 is TGCAGTGCTTCATCGGGTCTCGGAGCGGGGAGCACAGATACGCAGTATTTT.